In its sample, the clone carrying this T cell receptor beta chain was seen many times. The CDR3 sequence is 14 residues long. Germline V CDR1 and CDR2: SQVTM, ANQGSEA. Trimming at V came to 7 bases and at J to 3 bases, leaving 10 bases not matched to a gene. The data were obtained in a study of blood T cell repertoires in COVID-19. Study details: The samples span acute and convalescent COVID-19 from the United States, Italy and Spain. The cDNA or gDNA used as material had been derived from T cells, B-cell-depleted T cells, or PBMCs.

Per the study methods: Counts of nucleated cells, estimated from reference gene primer amplification, were obtained. Libraries were prepared by immunoSEQ multiplex PCR; TCRdb keeps only in-frame clonotypes and omits some of them. V, J and clone size are those of that table, while D and trimming were read from the DNA. The sample shows about 140,000 clones, 80% of them seen only once. The chain recombines TRBV29-1 with TRBJ2-3; 7 bases match TRBD1. This receptor was obtained from a man between 65 and 85 years old who had recovered from COVID-19. Sequencing used peripheral blood. The CDR3 sequence is CSGDSGSVTDTQYF. For the CDR3, the DNA is TGCAGCGGGGACAGCGGATCGGTTACAGATACGCAGTATTTT.